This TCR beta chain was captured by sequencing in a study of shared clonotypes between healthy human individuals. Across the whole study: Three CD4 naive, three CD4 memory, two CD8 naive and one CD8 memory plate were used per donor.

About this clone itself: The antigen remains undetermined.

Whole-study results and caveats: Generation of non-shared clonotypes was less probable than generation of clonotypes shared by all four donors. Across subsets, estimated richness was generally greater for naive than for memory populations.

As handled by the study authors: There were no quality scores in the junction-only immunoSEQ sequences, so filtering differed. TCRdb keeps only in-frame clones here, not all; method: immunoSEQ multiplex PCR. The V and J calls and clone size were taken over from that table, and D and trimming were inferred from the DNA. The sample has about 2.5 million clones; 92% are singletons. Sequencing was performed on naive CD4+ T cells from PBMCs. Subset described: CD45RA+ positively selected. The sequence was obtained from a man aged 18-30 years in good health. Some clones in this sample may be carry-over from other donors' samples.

The CDR3: CASSQPRSGTGQRAGQFF. The DNA for the CDR3 is TGCGCCAGCAGCCAACCGAGGAGCGGGACAGGTCAGAGGGCTGGGCAGTTCTTC. The V call is TRBV4-3, the J call TRBJ2-1; maybe TRBD1 (8 bases). The CDR3 extends over 18 amino acids. Germline V gene data show CDR1 as LGHNA and CDR2 as YSLEER. V was pared by 2 bases and J by 12 bases, with 29 bases between.